Listed here are 10 T cell receptor beta chains from one sample, sequenced in a study of blood T cell repertoires in COVID-19. Using immunoSEQ multiplex PCR, the repertoire was profiled, and TCRdb retains in-frame clones only, with some absent. The repertoire holds 390,000 or so clones, with around 87% as singletons. The sample consisted of peripheral blood. The receptors come from a woman aged 25 to 39 with COVID-19, enrolled during active disease.

DNA for the CDR3: TGTGCCAGCAGCGTAGTTGGACAGGCGAACACTGAAGCTTTCTTT. Amino acid sequence: CASSVVGQANTEAFF. This chain uses TRBV9 with TRBJ1-1; 7 bases align to TRBD1. The V gene's germline CDR1 is SGDLS and CDR2 YYNGEE. The V gene end was trimmed by 0 bases and the J gene end by 1 base; junction bases not matched to a gene: 3. The CDR3 contains 15 residues.

This chain uses TRBV7-9 with TRBJ2-7; a possible D gene is TRBD2 (5 bases). This CDR3 has 15 residues. Germline CDR1 is SEHNR and CDR2 is FQNEAQ (reference sequence). V lost 5 bases to trimming and J lost 4 bases, with 18 bases between them. CDR3 coding DNA: TGTGCCAGCAGCGACCCTTCTGGGAGACTGTACGAGCAGTACTTC. It translates to CASSDPSGRLYEQYF.

The rearrangement joins TRBV6-1 to TRBJ2-6; 9 nucleotides line up with TRBD1. The ends lost 4 bases at V and 2 bases at J; junction bases unmatched: 3. This CDR3 comprises 16 residues. CDR1 is MNHNS and CDR2 is SASEGT in the germline V gene. The CDR3 is CASSAQGATGANVLTF. In DNA form, the CDR3 reads TGTGCCAGCAGTGCACAGGGGGCTACTGGGGCCAACGTCCTGACTTTC.

This chain joins TRBV28 and TRBJ2-1; TRBD2 matches at 11 bases. V lost 6 bases to trimming and J lost 5 bases; unmatched junction nucleotides: 6. The germline CDR1 and CDR2 sequences are MDHEN and SYDVKM. CDR3 length equals 15 residues. The CDR3 region has the DNA TGTGCCAGCAGCCCTAGCGGGAGGAACAACAATGAGCAGTTCTTC. This gives the protein CASSPSGRNNNEQFF.

The genes are TRBV19 and TRBJ1-2; 9 positions agree with TRBD1. Germline lookup yields CDR1 LNHDA and CDR2 SQIVND (reference sequence). CDR3 length: 16 residues. V lost 3 bases to trimming and J lost 4 bases; unmatched junction nucleotides: 9. Here the CDR3 reads CASSMAGGTGFYGYTF. The CDR3 DNA reads as TGTGCCAGTAGTATGGCCGGTGGGACAGGGTTCTATGGCTACACCTTC.

Concerning this clone itself: In the same sample, other DNA sequences code for this CDR3. The chain links TRBV11-2 to TRBJ2-7; 7 nucleotides match TRBD2. CDR3 length: 12 residues. J gave up 5 bases and V 2 bases, and 0 bases lay outside the gene matches. Germline assignment: CDR1 SGHAT and CDR2 FQNNGV. The CDR3 spells CASSLRGDEQYF. As DNA, the CDR3 is TGTGCCAGCAGCTTACGGGGGGACGAGCAGTACTTC.

CDR3 bases: TGTGCCAGCAGCTTGGTCGGGAGGCACAATGAGCAGTTCTTC. This codes for CASSLVGRHNEQFF. The genes are TRBV5-4 and TRBJ2-1, with 7 nucleotides matching TRBD2. V was clipped by 0 bases and J by 5 bases; unmatched bases: 2. The CDR3 has 14 residues. Germline V gives CDR1 SGHNT, CDR2 YYREEE (reference sequence).

This chain joins TRBV5-8 and TRBJ1-5; no definite D call. Trimming pared 0 bases from V and 6 bases from J, leaving 13 bases between. Germline CDR1 and CDR2: SGHTS and YDEGEE. The CDR3 is 15 amino acids. The CDR3 loop reads CASSLEAPGGQPQHF. CDR3 DNA sequence: TGTGCCAGCAGCTTGGAAGCTCCCGGCGGTCAGCCCCAGCATTTT. The variable domain in full, with the rest retrieved from reference TRBV5-8 and TRBJ1-5, is EAGVTQSPTHLIKTRGQQATLRCSPISGHTSVYWYQQALGLGLQFLLWYDEGEERNRGNFPPRFSGRQFPNYSSELNVNALELEDSALYLCASSLEAPGGQPQHFGDGTRLSIL.

The chain carries TRBV29-1 and TRBJ2-7, with 7 positions matching TRBD1. Germline CDR1 is SQVTM and CDR2 is ANQGSEA. The V gene end was trimmed by 7 bases and the J gene end by 6 bases; junction bases not matched to a gene: 6. The CDR3 runs 11 residues. The CDR3 protein is CSARQGSEQYF. Written as DNA, the CDR3 is TGCAGCGCCAGACAGGGTTCCGAGCAGTACTTC.

This clone has a handful of counts. The chain combines TRBV12-3 or TRBV12-4 with TRBJ1-5, with D hard to call. CDR3 size: 13 residues. The V and J ends lost 2 bases and 5 bases respectively, with 7 bases between them. The CDR3 spells CASSLQADQPQHF. CDR3 nucleotides: TGTGCCAGCAGTTTACAAGCCGATCAGCCCCAGCATTTT.